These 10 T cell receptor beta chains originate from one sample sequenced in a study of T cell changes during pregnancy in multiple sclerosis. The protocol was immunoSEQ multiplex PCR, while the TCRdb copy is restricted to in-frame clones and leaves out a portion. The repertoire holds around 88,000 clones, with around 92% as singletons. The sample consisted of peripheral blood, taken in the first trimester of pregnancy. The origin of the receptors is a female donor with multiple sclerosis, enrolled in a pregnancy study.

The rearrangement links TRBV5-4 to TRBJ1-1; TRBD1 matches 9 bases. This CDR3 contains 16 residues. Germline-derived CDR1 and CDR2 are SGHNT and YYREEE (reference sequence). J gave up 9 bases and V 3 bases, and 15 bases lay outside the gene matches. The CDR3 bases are TGTGCCAGCAGCTCTAGGGCGGACAGGGGATTCTTGAAAGCTTTCTTT. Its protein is CASSSRADRGFLKAFF.

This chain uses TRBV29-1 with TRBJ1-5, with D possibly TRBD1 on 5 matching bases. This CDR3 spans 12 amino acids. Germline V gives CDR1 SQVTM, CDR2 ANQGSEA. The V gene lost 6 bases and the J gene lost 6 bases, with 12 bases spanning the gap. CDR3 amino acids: CSVAQGGQPQHF. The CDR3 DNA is TGCAGCGTGGCGCAGGGCGGTCAGCCCCAGCATTTT. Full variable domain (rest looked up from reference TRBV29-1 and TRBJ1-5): SAVISQKPSRDICQRGTSLTIQCQVDSQVTMMFWYRQQPGQSLTLIATANQGSEATYESGFVIDKFPISRPNLTFSTLTVSNMSPEDSSIYLCSVAQGGQPQHFGDGTRLSIL.

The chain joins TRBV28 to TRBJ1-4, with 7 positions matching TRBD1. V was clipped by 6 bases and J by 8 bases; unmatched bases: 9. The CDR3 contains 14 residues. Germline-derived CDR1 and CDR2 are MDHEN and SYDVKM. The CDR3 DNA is TGTGCCAGCAGCCCATCGACAGGGTACGAAAAACTGTTTTTT. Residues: CASSPSTGYEKLFF.

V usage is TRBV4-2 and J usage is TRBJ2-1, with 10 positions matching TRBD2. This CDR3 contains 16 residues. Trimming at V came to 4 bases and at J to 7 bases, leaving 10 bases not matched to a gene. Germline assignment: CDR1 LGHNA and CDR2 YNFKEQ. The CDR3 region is CASSPRGLAGENEQFF. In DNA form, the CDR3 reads TGTGCCAGCAGCCCCCGAGGGCTAGCGGGAGAGAATGAGCAGTTCTTC.

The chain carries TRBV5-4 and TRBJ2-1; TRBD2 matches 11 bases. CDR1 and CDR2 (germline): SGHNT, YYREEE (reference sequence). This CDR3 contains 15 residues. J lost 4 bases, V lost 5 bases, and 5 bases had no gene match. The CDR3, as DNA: TGTGCCAGCAGGGCTAGCGGGAGGTCATACAATGAGCAGTTCTTC. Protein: CASRASGRSYNEQFF. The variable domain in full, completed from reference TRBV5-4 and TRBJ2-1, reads ETGVTQSPTHLIKTRGQQVTLRCSSQSGHNTVSWYQQALGQGPQFIFQYYREEENGRGNFPPRFSGLQFPNYSSELNVNALELDDSALYLCASRASGRSYNEQFFGPGTRLTVL.

CDR3 DNA sequence: TGTGCCAGCACCCTAGCCGGCGGGAGGCTAAATTACGAGCAGTACTTC. It yields the protein CASTLAGGRLNYEQYF. The chain uses TRBV11-2 and TRBJ2-7; 8 bases fit TRBD2. Trimming removed 7 bases from V and 4 bases from J; junction bases left unmatched: 15. Germline-derived CDR1 and CDR2 are SGHAT and FQNNGV. This CDR3 has 16 residues.

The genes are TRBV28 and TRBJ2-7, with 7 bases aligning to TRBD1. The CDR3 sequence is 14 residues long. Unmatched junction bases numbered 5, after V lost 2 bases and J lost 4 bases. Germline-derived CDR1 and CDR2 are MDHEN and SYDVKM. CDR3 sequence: CASSLRDRTYEQYF. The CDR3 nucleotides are TGTGCCAGCAGTTTACGGGACAGAACATACGAGCAGTACTTC.

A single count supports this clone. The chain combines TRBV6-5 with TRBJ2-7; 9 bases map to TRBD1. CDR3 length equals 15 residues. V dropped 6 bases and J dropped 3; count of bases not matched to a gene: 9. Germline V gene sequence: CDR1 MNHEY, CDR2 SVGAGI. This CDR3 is CASSPRQGDIYEQYF. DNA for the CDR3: TGTGCCAGCAGCCCCAGACAGGGGGATATCTACGAGCAGTACTTC.

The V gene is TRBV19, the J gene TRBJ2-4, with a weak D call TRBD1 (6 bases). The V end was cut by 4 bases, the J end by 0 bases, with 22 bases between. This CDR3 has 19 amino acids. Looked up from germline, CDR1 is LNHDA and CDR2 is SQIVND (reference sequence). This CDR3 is CASSKGDTIGMVAKNIQYF. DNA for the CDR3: TGTGCCAGTAGTAAGGGGGACACAATCGGCATGGTAGCCAAAAACATTCAGTACTTC.

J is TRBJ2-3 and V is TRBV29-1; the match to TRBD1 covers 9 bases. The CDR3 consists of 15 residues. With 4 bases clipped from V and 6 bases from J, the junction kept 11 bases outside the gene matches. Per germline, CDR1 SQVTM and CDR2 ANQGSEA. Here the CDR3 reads CSVAVGQGRSDTQYF. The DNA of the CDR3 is TGCAGCGTTGCTGTTGGACAGGGGAGATCGGATACGCAGTATTTT.